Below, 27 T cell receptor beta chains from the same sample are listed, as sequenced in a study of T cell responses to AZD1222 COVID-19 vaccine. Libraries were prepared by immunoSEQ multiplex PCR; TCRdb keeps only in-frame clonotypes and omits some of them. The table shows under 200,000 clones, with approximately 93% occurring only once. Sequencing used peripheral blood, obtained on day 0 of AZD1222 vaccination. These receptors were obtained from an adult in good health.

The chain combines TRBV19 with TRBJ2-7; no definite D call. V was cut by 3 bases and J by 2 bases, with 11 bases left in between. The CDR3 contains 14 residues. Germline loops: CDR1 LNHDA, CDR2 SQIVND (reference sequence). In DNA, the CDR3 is TGTGCCAGTAGTATCTCGGTCCTTACCTACGAGCAGTACTTC. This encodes CASSISVLTYEQYF.

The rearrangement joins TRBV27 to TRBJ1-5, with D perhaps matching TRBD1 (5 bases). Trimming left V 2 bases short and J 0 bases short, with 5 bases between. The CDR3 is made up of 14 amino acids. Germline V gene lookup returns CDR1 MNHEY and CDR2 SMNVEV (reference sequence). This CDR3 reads CASSLGASNQPQHF. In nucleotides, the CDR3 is TGTGCCAGCAGTTTAGGGGCTAGCAATCAGCCCCAGCATTTT.

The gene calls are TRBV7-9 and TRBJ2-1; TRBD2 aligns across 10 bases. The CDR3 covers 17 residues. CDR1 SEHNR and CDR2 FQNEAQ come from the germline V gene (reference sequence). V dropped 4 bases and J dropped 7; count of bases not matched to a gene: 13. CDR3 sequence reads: CASSSRWGSAGGNEQFF. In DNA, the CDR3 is TGTGCCAGCAGCTCCCGGTGGGGTTCAGCGGGGGGGAATGAGCAGTTCTTC. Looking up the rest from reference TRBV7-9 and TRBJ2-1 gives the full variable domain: DTGVSQNPRHKITKRGQNVTFRCDPISEHNRLYWYRQTLGQGPEFLTYFQNEAQLEKSRLLSDRFSAERPKGSFSTLEIQRTEQGDSAMYLCASSSRWGSAGGNEQFFGPGTRLTVL.

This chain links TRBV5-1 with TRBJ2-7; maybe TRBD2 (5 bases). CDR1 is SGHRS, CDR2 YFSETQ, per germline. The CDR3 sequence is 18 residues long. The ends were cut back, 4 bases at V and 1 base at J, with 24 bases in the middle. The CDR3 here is CASSDVVHGLADSYEQYF. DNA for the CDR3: TGCGCCAGCAGCGACGTGGTACATGGGCTAGCTGATTCCTACGAGCAGTACTTC.

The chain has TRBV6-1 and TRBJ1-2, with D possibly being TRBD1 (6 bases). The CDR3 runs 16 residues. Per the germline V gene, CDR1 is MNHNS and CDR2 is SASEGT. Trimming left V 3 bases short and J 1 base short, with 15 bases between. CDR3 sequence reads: CASSEPGGTNNYGYTF. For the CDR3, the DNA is TGTGCCAGCAGTGAGCCGGGGGGGACAAATAACTATGGCTACACCTTC.

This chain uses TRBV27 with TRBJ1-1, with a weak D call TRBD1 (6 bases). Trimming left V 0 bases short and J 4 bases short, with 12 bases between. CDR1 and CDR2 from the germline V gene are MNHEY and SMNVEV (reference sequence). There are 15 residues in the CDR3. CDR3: CASSLSGGASTEAFF. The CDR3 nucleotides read TGTGCCAGCAGTTTATCGGGGGGGGCCTCCACTGAAGCTTTCTTT.

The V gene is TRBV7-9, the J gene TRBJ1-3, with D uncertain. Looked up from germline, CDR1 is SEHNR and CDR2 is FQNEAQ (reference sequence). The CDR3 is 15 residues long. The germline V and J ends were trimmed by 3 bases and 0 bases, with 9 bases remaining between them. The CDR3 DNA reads TGTGCCAGCAGCTTGGCGGGATTCTCTGGAAACACCATATATTTT. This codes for CASSLAGFSGNTIYF.

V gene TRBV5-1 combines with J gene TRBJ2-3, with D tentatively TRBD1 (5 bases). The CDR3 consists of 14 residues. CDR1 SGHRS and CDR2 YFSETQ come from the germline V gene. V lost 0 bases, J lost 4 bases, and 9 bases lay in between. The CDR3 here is CASSLGRTPDTQYF. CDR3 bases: TGCGCCAGCAGCTTGGGTAGGACACCAGATACGCAGTATTTT.

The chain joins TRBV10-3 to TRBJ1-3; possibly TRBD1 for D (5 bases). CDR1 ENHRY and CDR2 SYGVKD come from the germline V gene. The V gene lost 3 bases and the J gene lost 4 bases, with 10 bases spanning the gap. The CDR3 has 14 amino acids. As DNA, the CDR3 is TGTGCCATCAGTGACAGGGCGTGGGGAAACACCATATATTTT. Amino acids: CAISDRAWGNTIYF.

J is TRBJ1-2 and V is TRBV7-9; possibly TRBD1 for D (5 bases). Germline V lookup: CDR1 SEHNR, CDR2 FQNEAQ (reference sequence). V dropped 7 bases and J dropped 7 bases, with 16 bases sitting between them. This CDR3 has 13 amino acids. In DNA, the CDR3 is TGTGCCAGCAATACTAGGGGTGTTGGTGGCTACACCTTC. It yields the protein CASNTRGVGGYTF. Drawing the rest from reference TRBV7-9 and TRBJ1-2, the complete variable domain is DTGVSQNPRHKITKRGQNVTFRCDPISEHNRLYWYRQTLGQGPEFLTYFQNEAQLEKSRLLSDRFSAERPKGSFSTLEIQRTEQGDSAMYLCASNTRGVGGYTFGSGTRLTVV.

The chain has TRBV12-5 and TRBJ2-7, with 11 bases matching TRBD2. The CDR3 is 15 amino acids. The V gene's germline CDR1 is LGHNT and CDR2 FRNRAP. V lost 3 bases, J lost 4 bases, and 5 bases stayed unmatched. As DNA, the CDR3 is TGTGCTAGTGGTTTTATTACTAGCGGGAGATACGAGCAGTACTTC. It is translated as CASGFITSGRYEQYF.

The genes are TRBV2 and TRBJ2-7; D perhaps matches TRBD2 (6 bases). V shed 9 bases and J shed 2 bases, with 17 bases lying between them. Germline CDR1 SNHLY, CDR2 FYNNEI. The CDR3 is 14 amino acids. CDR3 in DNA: TGTGCCAGTTCTCCAACTAGCCCAGCCTACGAGCAGTACTTC. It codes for CASSPTSPAYEQYF. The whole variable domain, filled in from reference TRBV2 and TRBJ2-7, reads EPEVTQTPSHQVTQMGQEVILRCVPISNHLYFYWYRQILGQKVEFLVSFYNNEISEKSEIFDDQFSVERPDGSNFTLKIRSTKLEDSAMYFCASSPTSPAYEQYFGPGTRLTVT.

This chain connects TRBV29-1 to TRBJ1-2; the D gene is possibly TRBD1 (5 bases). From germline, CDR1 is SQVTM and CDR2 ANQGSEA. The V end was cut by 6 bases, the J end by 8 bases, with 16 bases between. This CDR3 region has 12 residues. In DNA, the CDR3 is TGCAGCGTCTGGCTGTCGGGGGACGGCTACACCTTC. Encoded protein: CSVWLSGDGYTF.

The CDR3: CASSLEGAFTEAFF. As DNA, the CDR3 is TGCGCCAGCAGCTTAGAGGGCGCTTTCACTGAAGCTTTCTTT. The chain joins TRBV5-1 to TRBJ1-1, with D uncertain. The V gene's germline CDR1 is SGHRS and CDR2 YFSETQ. The CDR3 spans 14 residues. Trimming removed 2 bases from V and 4 bases from J, with 12 bases in between.

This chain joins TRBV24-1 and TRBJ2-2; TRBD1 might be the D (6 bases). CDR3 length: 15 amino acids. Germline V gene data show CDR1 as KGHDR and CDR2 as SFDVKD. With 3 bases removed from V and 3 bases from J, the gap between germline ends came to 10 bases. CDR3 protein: CATSDTHRDTGELFF. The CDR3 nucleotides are TGTGCCACCAGTGATACCCACAGGGACACCGGGGAGCTGTTTTTT.

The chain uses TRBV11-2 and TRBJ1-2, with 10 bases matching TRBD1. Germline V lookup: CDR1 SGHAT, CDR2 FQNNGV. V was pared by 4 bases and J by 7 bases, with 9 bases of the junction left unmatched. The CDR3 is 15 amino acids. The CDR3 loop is CASSSRTGGSRGYTF. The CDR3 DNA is TGTGCCAGCAGCTCGCGGACAGGGGGGAGTCGTGGCTACACCTTC. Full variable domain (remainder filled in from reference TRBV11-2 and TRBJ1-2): EAGVAQSPRYKIIEKRQSVAFWCNPISGHATLYWYQQILGQGPKLLIQFQNNGVVDDSQLPKDRFSAERLKGVDSTLKIQPAKLEDSAVYLCASSSRTGGSRGYTFGSGTRLTVV.

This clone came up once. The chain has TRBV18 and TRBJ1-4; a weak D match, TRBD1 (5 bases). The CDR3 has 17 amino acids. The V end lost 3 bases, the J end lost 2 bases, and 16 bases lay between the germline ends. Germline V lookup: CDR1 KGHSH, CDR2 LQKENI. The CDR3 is CASSPRVSASTNEKLFF. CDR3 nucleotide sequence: TGTGCCAGCTCACCCAGGGTTTCGGCCTCTACTAATGAAAAACTGTTTTTT.

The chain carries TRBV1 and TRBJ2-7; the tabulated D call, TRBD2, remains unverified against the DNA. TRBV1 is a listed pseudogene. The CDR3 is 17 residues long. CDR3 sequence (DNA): TGCACCAGCAGCTCCCCGACTAGCGGGAGAGTAGACTACGAGCAGTACTTC. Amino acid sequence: CTSSSPTSGRVDYEQYF.

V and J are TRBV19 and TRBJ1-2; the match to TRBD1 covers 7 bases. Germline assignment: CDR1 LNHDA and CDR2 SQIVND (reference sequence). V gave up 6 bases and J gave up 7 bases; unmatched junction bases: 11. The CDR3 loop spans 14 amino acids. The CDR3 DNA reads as TGTGCCAGTAGCCCGGGACAGATCACCACTGGCTACACCTTC. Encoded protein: CASSPGQITTGYTF.

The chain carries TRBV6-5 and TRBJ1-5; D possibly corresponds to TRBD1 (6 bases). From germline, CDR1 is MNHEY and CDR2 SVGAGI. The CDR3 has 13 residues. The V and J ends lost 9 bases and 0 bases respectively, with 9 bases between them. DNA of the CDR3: TGTGCCAGTTCAGGGGATAGCAATCAGCCCCAGCATTTT. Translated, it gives CASSGDSNQPQHF.

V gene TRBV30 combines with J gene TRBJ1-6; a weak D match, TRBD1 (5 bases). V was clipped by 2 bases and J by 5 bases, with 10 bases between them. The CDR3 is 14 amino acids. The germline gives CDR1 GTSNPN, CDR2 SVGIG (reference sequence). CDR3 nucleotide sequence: TGTGCCTGGAGTATGGGACCGAATAATTCACCCCTCCACTTT. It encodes CAWSMGPNNSPLHF.

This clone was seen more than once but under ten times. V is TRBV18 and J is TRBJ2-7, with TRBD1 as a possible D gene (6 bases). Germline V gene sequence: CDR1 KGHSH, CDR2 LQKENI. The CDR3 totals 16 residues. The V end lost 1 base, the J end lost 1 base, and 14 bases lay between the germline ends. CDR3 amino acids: CASSPQGGVTSYEQYF. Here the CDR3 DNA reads TGTGCCAGCTCACCACAAGGGGGAGTTACTTCCTACGAGCAGTACTTC.

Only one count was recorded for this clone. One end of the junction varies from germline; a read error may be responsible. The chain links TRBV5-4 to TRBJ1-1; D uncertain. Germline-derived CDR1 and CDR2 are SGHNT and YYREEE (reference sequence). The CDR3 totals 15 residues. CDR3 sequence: CASSLSTAPYDLFAF. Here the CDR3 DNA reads TGTGCCAGCAGCTTGAGCACAGCCCCGTATGACCTTTTCGCCTTT.

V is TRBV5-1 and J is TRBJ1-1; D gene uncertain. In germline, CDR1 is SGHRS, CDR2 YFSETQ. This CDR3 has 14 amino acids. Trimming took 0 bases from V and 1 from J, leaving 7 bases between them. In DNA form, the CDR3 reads TGCGCCAGCAGCTTGGCAGAGAAGAACACTGAAGCTTTCTTT. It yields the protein CASSLAEKNTEAFF.

The CDR3 region has the DNA TGTGCCAGCAGCCCCCCGGGACACATGAACACTGAAGCTTTCTTT. Protein product: CASSPPGHMNTEAFF. The gene calls are TRBV11-1 and TRBJ1-1; possibly TRBD1 for D (6 bases). The CDR3 runs to 15 residues. The germline gives CDR1 SGHAT, CDR2 FQDESV (reference sequence). V lost 5 bases and J 0 bases, leaving 13 bases between the germline ends.

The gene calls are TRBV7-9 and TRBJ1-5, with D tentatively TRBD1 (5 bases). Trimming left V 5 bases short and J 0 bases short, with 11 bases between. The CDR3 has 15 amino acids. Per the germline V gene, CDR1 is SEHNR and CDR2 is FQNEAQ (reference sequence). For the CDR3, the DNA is TGTGCCAGCAGCCTGGGGACGGTTAGCAATCAGCCCCAGCATTTT. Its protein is CASSLGTVSNQPQHF.

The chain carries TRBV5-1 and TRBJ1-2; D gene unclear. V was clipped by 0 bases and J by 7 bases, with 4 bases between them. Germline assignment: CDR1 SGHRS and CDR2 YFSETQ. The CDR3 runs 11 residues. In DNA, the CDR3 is TGCGCCAGCAGCTTGGGTAGTGGCTACACCTTC. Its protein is CASSLGSGYTF.